The 3 T cell receptor beta chains below all came from one sample that was sequenced in a study of response to subunit inactivated influenza vaccine. Via MiXCR, TCRdb re-called the RT-PCR reads, giving one row per CDR3 protein. The sample consists of about 480,000 distinct CDR3 sequences, approximately 11% of them appearing once. The specimen comprised PBMCs from blood, sampled 45 days after vaccination. The receptors come from a man in his fifties who received an inactivated influenza vaccine.

This chain uses TRBV5-1 with TRBJ2-3, with 7 bases that match TRBD2. The CDR3 runs to 13 residues. With 8 bases clipped from V and 2 bases from J, the junction kept 5 bases outside the gene matches. CDR1 is SGHRS and CDR2 is YFSETQ in the germline V gene. CDR3 loop: CASSGLNTDTQYF. The CDR3 DNA reads TGCGCCAGTAGCGGGTTGAACACAGATACGCAGTATTTT.

This clonotype turned up a few times. The chain combines TRBV5-1 with TRBJ1-4, with TRBD1 as a possible D gene (5 bases). V shed 4 bases and J shed 8 bases, with 15 bases lying between them. Germline CDR1 and CDR2: SGHRS and YFSETQ. The CDR3 extends over 14 amino acids. DNA for the CDR3: TGCGCCAGCAGCAACGTTAGCGGGGGAGAAAAACTGTTTTTT. It specifies CASSNVSGGEKLFF.

The chain combines TRBV12-3 or TRBV12-4 with TRBJ2-2; no definite D call. Between the trimmed V and J ends, which lost 6 bases and 4 bases, there was a span of 18 bases. The CDR3 is 16 residues long. The CDR3 nucleotides read TGTGCCAGCAGCAAGACTCCTCAACGGGTCACCGGGGAGCTGTTTTTT. Translation gives CASSKTPQRVTGELFF.